This entry features one T cell receptor beta chain sequence. The target of this receptor is not known. No much larger clonotype is one base removed from it; base qualities were not supplied. At diagnosis, peripheral blood, uninvolved tumor-adjacent lung and tumor were collected and were preserved as a mix of fresh-frozen and FFPE material. For TCR repertoire profiling, blood samples were analyzed as peripheral blood mononuclear cells. CDR1 SGHRS and CDR2 YFSETQ are derived from the germline V gene. At the junction V is shortened by 0 bases and J by 2 bases; bases outside the gene matches: 0. CDR3 length: 15 amino acids, cysteine to phenylalanine. The read is trimmed to its CDR3 DNA, 45 bases read in frame from base 1. These data come from a study of T cells in localized non-small cell lung cancer (dated by TCRdb to the early 2020s). Turning to the overall study: The study analyzed T cell repertoires of hundreds of early-stage NSCLC patients, comparing tumors and uninvolved tumor-adjacent lungs. The cohort was made up of around 250 treatment-naive NSCLC patients whose localized lung tumors had been resected. Of the NSCLC patients, 129 were male and around 97 were female, and the mean age was around 70 years.

The immunoSEQ Assay was used to sequence TCR beta CDR3 regions from DNA. The published analysis was carried out like this. T cell density was computed as TCR beta template counts normalized to usable DNA estimated by amplifying housekeeping genes. Richness was estimated using the preseqR package, with extrapolation to 400,000 templates for PBMC samples and to 120,000 templates for tissue samples. Clonality was calculated as one minus Pielou's evenness. Tissue-enriched TCRs were identified through differential abundance testing performed on productive amino-acid clonotypes, with a minimum total count of 5 and an alpha of 0.1. The Jaccard Index and the Morisita Overlap Index were used to measure how much the repertoires overlapped between compartments. GLIPH grouped TCR beta CDR3s together with public tetramer-defined viral CDR3s, and a viral motif had to include at least three viral sequences and show V-gene enrichment. The immuneACCESS repertoire file appears here via TCRdb, limited to in-frame rearrangements. These files lack a portion of the clones; in checked studies, under half of the deficit traces to unresolved V genes, and the cause of the others is not known. The V and J calls and clone size come from that table; D and trimming were worked out from the DNA. This sample holds 50,000 or so clones; around 81% were observed only once. The ten biggest clones cover just under 20% of the sample.

The paper's findings and limits, for the study overall: Multi-region tumor sequencing was not performed, so intratumor heterogeneity could not be excluded. Uninvolved tumor-adjacent lung showed the highest T cell clonality, higher than tumor, which suggests more focused antigenic responses in the uninvolved tumor-adjacent lung. Of the top 100 tumor clones, a median of roughly 53 were detected in paired uninvolved adjacent lung; under 30 were also among that lung's top 100. Longer overall survival was associated with higher blood T cell density, whereas shorter survival was associated with higher adjacent-lung clonality. Because of the exploratory design, TCR variables were selected using unadjusted p-values without false-discovery rate correction.

Source: peripheral blood, taken before any cancer treatment. The chain is made from TRBV5-1 and TRBJ2-5; 11 of the junction bases match TRBD2. The TCR comes from a female donor at least 60 years old with stage II squamous cell lung carcinoma. The CDR3 region reads CASSLGLAGQETQYF. The nucleotide sequence is given as TGCGCCAGCAGCTTGGGACTAGCGGGGCAAGAGACCCAGTACTTC. Beyond the CDR3, the reference TRBV5-1 and TRBJ2-5 genes provide the residues; the full variable domain reads: KAGVTQTPRYLIKTRGQQVTLSCSPISGHRSVSWYQQTPGQGLQFLFEYFSETQRNKGNFPGRFSGRQFSNSRSEMNVSTLELGDSALYLCASSLGLAGQETQYFGPGTRLLVL.